This T cell receptor beta chain was observed in a study of CD4 and CD8 cells across lung adenocarcinoma regions (dated by TCRdb to 2016 to 2019). Broadly, across the study: The study compared tumor centers with tumor margins to examine intratumor heterogeneity of the T cell receptor repertoire.

Donors were patients with localized lung adenocarcinoma, a subtype of non-small cell lung cancer. The margins of localized lung adenocarcinomas were where the samples came from. For TCR repertoire analysis, CD4+ T cells from tumor tissue were profiled apart from CD8+ T cells. Relative to germline, V is 1 base shorter and J is 7 bases shorter, with 16 bases between their ends. CDR1 MNHNS and CDR2 SASEGT are derived from the germline V gene. There are 15 amino acids in the CDR3, from cysteine to phenylalanine inclusive. Solely the CDR3 DNA is kept, with 45 bases framed from the first base. Library preparation employed PCR. The listed sequencing device is HiSeq X Ten. TCRdb reprocessed the public reads (quality trimming at Q25 with fastp, clone calling with MiXCR) and kept in-frame beta chains. Each CDR3 protein gets just one entry, which takes the most common genes and DNA from the rows behind it. The sample table shows roughly 7,100 distinct CDR3 sequences, and around 41% are seen once. The top ten constitute over 30% of the sample.

This clonotype turned up a few times. No antigen is known for it. Base-call qualities are not available, and no considerably larger clone is one nucleotide away. The specimen was CD4+ T cells from the margin of a lung tumor. The sample's cell subset or site, from its label and the paper: tumor margin region. The chain is made from TRBV6-1 and TRBJ1-2; confidence is insufficient to name the D gene. The clonotype comes from a male donor with lung adenocarcinoma. The CD4 and CD8 labels of this study may be unreliable. The bases read TGTGCCAGCAGTGAAGATTCGGGCTGGGTCTCTGGCTACACCTTC. This sequence encodes CASSEDSGWVSGYTF.